Below, 24 T cell receptor beta chains from the same sample are listed, as sequenced in a study of T cell responses to AZD1222 COVID-19 vaccine. The data were produced by immunoSEQ multiplex PCR, yet TCRdb's version contains in-frame clones alone and is incomplete. The sample lists over 85,000 clones, around 93% occurring once. The sequencing used peripheral blood, collected 28 days after the second AZD1222 dose. These receptors came from an adult who received the AZD1222 COVID-19 vaccine.

This rearrangement joins TRBV5-6 to TRBJ2-7, with 8 bases fitting TRBD2. The germline V gene has CDR1 SGHDT and CDR2 YYEEEE. With 3 bases clipped from V and 6 bases from J, the junction kept 8 bases outside the gene matches. This CDR3 is built from 14 residues. The CDR3 reads CASSYSGRALEQYF. CDR3 coding DNA: TGTGCCAGCAGCTACAGCGGGAGAGCACTCGAGCAGTACTTC. Full variable domain (rest looked up from reference TRBV5-6 and TRBJ2-7): DAGVTQSPTHLIKTRGQQVTLRCSPKSGHDTVSWYQQALGQGPQFIFQYYEEEERQRGNFPDRFSGHQFPNYSSELNVNALLLGDSALYLCASSYSGRALEQYFGPGTRLTVT.

The J gene is TRBJ2-7, the V gene TRBV6-1; weak D call: TRBD1 (5 bases). CDR3 length: 16 amino acids. Trimming left V 4 bases short and J 3 bases short, with 19 bases between. Germline V gene lookup returns CDR1 MNHNS and CDR2 SASEGT. The CDR3 DNA follows: TGTGCCAGCAGTGCCCGTACCCAGGGTTGGATCTACGAGCAGTACTTC. Amino acids: CASSARTQGWIYEQYF.

This clone was counted once. J is TRBJ2-1 and V is TRBV5-8; 9 bases agree with TRBD1. Per germline, CDR1 SGHTS and CDR2 YDEGEE. The trim removed 5 bases at V and 8 bases at J, leaving 11 bases unmatched. This CDR3 contains 15 residues. CDR3 coding DNA: TGTGCCAGCAGGGGGAGGGGACAGGGTTCGGATGAGCAGTTCTTC. Its translation is CASRGRGQGSDEQFF.

This rearrangement joins TRBV5-4 to TRBJ2-3; D may be TRBD1 (6 bases). In germline, CDR1 is SGHNT, CDR2 YYREEE (reference sequence). The ends were cut back, 5 bases at V and 4 bases at J, with 17 bases in the middle. The CDR3 extends over 15 amino acids. The CDR3 spells CASSYRDTKADTQYF. The CDR3 bases are TGTGCCAGCAGTTACCGGGACACCAAGGCAGATACGCAGTATTTT. The whole variable domain, remainder taken from reference TRBV5-4 and TRBJ2-3, is ETGVTQSPTHLIKTRGQQVTLRCSSQSGHNTVSWYQQALGQGPQFIFQYYREEENGRGNFPPRFSGLQFPNYSSELNVNALELDDSALYLCASSYRDTKADTQYFGPGTRLTVL.

The rearrangement links TRBV5-1 to TRBJ1-1; D possibly corresponds to TRBD1 (5 bases). Germline values: CDR1 SGHRS, CDR2 YFSETQ. V shed 1 base and J shed 1 base, with 11 bases lying between them. The CDR3 loop spans 15 amino acids. The CDR3, as DNA: TGCGCCAGCAGCTTGTTGTTTGGGACGAACACTGAAGCTTTCTTT. This encodes CASSLLFGTNTEAFF.

The V gene is TRBV30, the J gene TRBJ2-2; D unclear. Germline V gene lookup returns CDR1 GTSNPN and CDR2 SVGIG (reference sequence). V was cut by 3 bases and J by 4 bases, with 27 bases left in between. CDR3 length equals 19 residues. The CDR3: CAWSTFSLFSRGPTGELFF. Written as DNA, the CDR3 is TGTGCCTGGAGCACCTTTTCCCTTTTTTCCCGAGGACCCACCGGGGAGCTGTTTTTT.

This chain connects TRBV7-9 to TRBJ1-6; D remains ambiguous. The germline gives CDR1 SEHNR, CDR2 FQNEAQ (reference sequence). Trimming took 1 base from V and 0 from J, leaving 10 bases between them. This CDR3 region has 17 residues. The CDR3 spells CASSLEGPSSYNSPLHF. CDR3 DNA sequence: TGTGCCAGCAGCTTAGAAGGGCCTAGCTCCTATAATTCACCCCTCCACTTT. Based on the CDR3 plus reference TRBV7-9 and TRBJ1-6, the full variable domain is DTGVSQNPRHKITKRGQNVTFRCDPISEHNRLYWYRQTLGQGPEFLTYFQNEAQLEKSRLLSDRFSAERPKGSFSTLEIQRTEQGDSAMYLCASSLEGPSSYNSPLHFGNGTRLTVT.

Written as DNA, the CDR3 is TGTGCCAGCAGCTTGGCCGGTTTAAGCGCAGCTGAAGCTTTCTTT. It yields the protein CASSLAGLSAAEAFF. The V call is TRBV5-4, the J call TRBJ1-1; no reliable D call. The V end lost 0 bases, the J end lost 6 bases, and 15 bases lay between the germline ends. The CDR3 is 15 amino acids. Germline-derived CDR1 and CDR2 are SGHNT and YYREEE (reference sequence).

This clone is medium-sized (0.01 to 0.1%) in the sample. The chain combines TRBV7-9 with TRBJ1-1; 9 bases match TRBD1. From germline, CDR1 is SEHNR and CDR2 FQNEAQ (reference sequence). There are 16 residues in the CDR3. The V and J ends lost 1 base and 4 bases, in that order; junction bases with no gene match: 7. The CDR3 spells CASSLGRTGEGTEAFF. CDR3 coding DNA: TGTGCCAGCAGCTTAGGTAGGACAGGGGAGGGCACTGAAGCTTTCTTT. The entire variable domain, with the rest obtained from reference TRBV7-9 and TRBJ1-1, is as follows: DTGVSQNPRHKITKRGQNVTFRCDPISEHNRLYWYRQTLGQGPEFLTYFQNEAQLEKSRLLSDRFSAERPKGSFSTLEIQRTEQGDSAMYLCASSLGRTGEGTEAFFGQGTRLTVV.

The J gene is TRBJ2-7, the V gene TRBV5-1; TRBD2 matches 9 bases. The V gene's germline CDR1 is SGHRS and CDR2 YFSETQ. This CDR3 spans 16 amino acids. J was trimmed by 2 bases and V by 4 bases; bases with no gene match: 10. The CDR3 sequence is CASSRTSSGKPYEQYF. The CDR3 coding sequence is TGCGCCAGCAGCAGGACCTCTAGCGGGAAACCCTACGAGCAGTACTTC.

The V call is TRBV5-1, the J call TRBJ2-7, with 10 nucleotides matching TRBD2. CDR3 size: 15 residues. With 0 bases clipped from V and 0 bases from J, the junction kept 0 bases outside the gene matches. Germline CDR1 reads SGHRS; CDR2 reads YFSETQ. The CDR3 loop reads CASSLVAGGSYEQYF. DNA of the CDR3: TGCGCCAGCAGCTTGGTAGCGGGGGGCTCCTACGAGCAGTACTTC.

This chain connects TRBV27 to TRBJ1-1; D unclear. Looked up from germline, CDR1 is MNHEY and CDR2 is SMNVEV (reference sequence). CDR3 length: 13 residues. V lost 0 bases, J lost 6 bases, and 8 bases lay in between. CDR3 in DNA: TGTGCCAGCAGTTTATCCGGTGTGCCTGAAGCTTTCTTT. This gives the protein CASSLSGVPEAFF.

The V call is TRBV13, the J call TRBJ1-5; D is uncertain. Trimming removed 4 bases from V and 6 bases from J, with 7 bases in between. Germline values: CDR1 PRHDT, CDR2 FYEKMQ (reference sequence). The CDR3 runs to 12 residues. CDR3 residues: CASSSVGQPQHF. The DNA for the CDR3 is TGTGCCAGCAGCTCAGTTGGTCAGCCCCAGCATTTT.

The rearrangement links TRBV6-5 to TRBJ1-2; the D gene is possibly TRBD1 (5 bases). CDR1 and CDR2 from the germline V gene are MNHEY and SVGAGI. The CDR3 is made up of 14 amino acids. Deletions cut 7 bases from V and 5 bases from J, with 17 bases between. CDR3 bases: TGTGCCAGCATCCGACCGGGAAAGGGGTATGGCTACACCTTC. This codes for CASIRPGKGYGYTF.

The rearrangement uses TRBV3-1 (or the pseudogene TRBV3-2) and TRBJ1-1; D is possibly TRBD1 (5 bases). Germline V CDR1 and CDR2: LGHDT, YNNKEL (reference sequence). The CDR3 covers 13 residues. V was clipped by 4 bases and J by 4 bases, with 10 bases between them. The CDR3, as DNA: TGTGCCAGCAGCCGACGGAGGGGCACTGAAGCTTTCTTT. Translating it yields CASSRRRGTEAFF.

The rearrangement links TRBV27 to TRBJ1-5; no reliable D call. This CDR3 spans 15 amino acids. Germline CDR1 is MNHEY and CDR2 is SMNVEV (reference sequence). V lost 8 bases and J lost 3, with 17 bases in between. CDR3 DNA sequence: TGTGCCAGCCCCGGGCTGGACGTTTCCAATCAGCCCCAGCATTTT. Amino acid sequence: CASPGLDVSNQPQHF.

The chain links TRBV18 to TRBJ2-7; D might be TRBD1 or TRBD2, each matching 5 bases. The CDR3 loop spans 14 amino acids. CDR1 KGHSH and CDR2 LQKENI come from the germline V gene. The V end was cut by 3 bases, the J end by 3 bases, with 12 bases between. In DNA, the CDR3 is TGTGCCAGCTCACCGGGGGACGGTGGCTACGAGCAGTACTTC. Its translation: CASSPGDGGYEQYF.

The chain links TRBV27 to TRBJ1-1, with D possibly matching TRBD1 (5 bases). The V and J ends lost 2 bases and 0 bases respectively, with 10 bases between them. CDR3 length: 15 residues. Looked up from germline, CDR1 is MNHEY and CDR2 is SMNVEV (reference sequence). The CDR3 here is CASSLRGRVNTEAFF. The CDR3 nucleotides are TGTGCCAGCAGTTTAAGGGGCAGAGTGAACACTGAAGCTTTCTTT.

The gene calls are TRBV3-1 (or the pseudogene TRBV3-2) and TRBJ1-1; 8 nucleotides match TRBD1. V lost 7 bases, J lost 3 bases, and 13 bases stayed unmatched. Germline V lookup: CDR1 LGHDT, CDR2 YNNKEL (reference sequence). The CDR3 is made up of 16 amino acids. In DNA form, the CDR3 reads TGTGCCAGCACCGACCGGACAGGGAGGTATGACACTGAAGCTTTCTTT. This gives the protein CASTDRTGRYDTEAFF.

The chain has TRBV19 and TRBJ2-7; TRBD2 matches at 9 bases. CDR3 length equals 14 residues. With 3 bases clipped from V and 2 bases from J, the junction kept 2 bases outside the gene matches. Germline CDR1 LNHDA, CDR2 SQIVND (reference sequence). The CDR3 sequence: CASSILAGPYEQYF. Written as DNA, the CDR3 is TGTGCCAGTAGTATCCTAGCGGGGCCCTACGAGCAGTACTTC.

Only a few counts were recorded for this clone. The V gene is TRBV6-5, the J gene TRBJ2-1; 8 bases line up with TRBD1. The CDR3 covers 14 residues. Looked up from germline, CDR1 is MNHEY and CDR2 is SVGAGI. Losses at the gene ends were 2 bases for V and 6 bases for J; bases not matched to a gene: 3. CDR3: CASSYLGQGNEQFF. CDR3 coding DNA: TGTGCCAGCAGTTACCTAGGACAGGGCAATGAGCAGTTCTTC.

The genes are TRBV10-2 and TRBJ2-7; the D is unclear. Germline V gene lookup returns CDR1 WSHSY and CDR2 SAAADI. V dropped 2 bases and J dropped 2 bases, with 13 bases sitting between them. The CDR3 is made up of 15 amino acids. The CDR3 DNA follows: TGCGCCAGCAGTGAGGGACGCTTCATAACCTACGAGCAGTACTTC. Its protein is CASSEGRFITYEQYF.

This chain uses TRBV11-2 with TRBJ2-1; 7 nucleotides agree with TRBD2. V trimming: 0 bases; J trimming: 5 bases; junction bases outside the gene matches: 1. This CDR3 region has 14 residues. CDR1 is SGHAT and CDR2 is FQNNGV in the germline V gene. CDR3 loop: CASSLEAGDNEQFF. CDR3 DNA sequence: TGTGCCAGCAGCTTAGAGGCGGGAGACAATGAGCAGTTCTTC.

The CDR3 loop is CASSQAIGNEQFF. CDR3 in DNA: TGTGCCAGCAGCCAAGCGATTGGTAATGAGCAGTTCTTC. The chain combines TRBV14 with TRBJ2-1, with D unclear. The CDR3 sequence is 13 residues long. The V end lost 1 base, the J end lost 7 bases, and 8 bases lay between the germline ends. Per germline, CDR1 SGHDN and CDR2 FVKESK.